This note documents a single TCR beta chain sequence. The antigen is unknown. A multiplex PCR was run with 60 Vbeta primers and 13 Jbeta primers. Sequencing was performed with immunoSEQ multiplex PCR; in TCRdb, only in-frame clones are kept and a portion is missing. This sample carries around 86,000 clones, around 79% of them seen once, and the ten largest clones take 5.5% to 7.5%. This sample was taken from a study of cytomegalovirus exposure and HLA in healthy donors. General study points: In an earlier analysis, most TCR beta V segments were productive about 87% or about 30% of the time. A later analysis showed that HLA-associated TCR beta chains had undergone more clonal expansion than equally common others. It was only CMV serostatus that was available as immune exposure information.

Trimming cost V 0 bases and J 0 bases, with 12 bases left between them. This CDR3 has 16 amino acids. Germline CDR1 SQVTM, CDR2 ANQGSEA. The chain couples TRBV29-1 to TRBJ2-1; D is unresolved. The origin of this receptor is a female donor in good health and CMV-seronegative. The sequencing sample was made of PBMCs. CDR3 DNA: TGCAGCGTTGAAGAGACGGAGAGAAGCTCCTACAATGAGCAGTTCTTC. This sequence encodes CSVEETERSSYNEQFF.